A selection of T cell receptor beta chains follows, all from one sample in a study of blood T cell repertoires in COVID-19. The protocol was immunoSEQ multiplex PCR, while the TCRdb copy is restricted to in-frame clones and leaves out a portion. The table lists around 250,000 clones, about 83% of them singletons. What was sequenced was peripheral blood. These receptors were collected from a man aged 25-45 years who had recovered from COVID-19. Each CDR3 is given with its conserved first and last residue. The order of the fields is D gene, V gene, J gene, CDR3 length, clone size, CDR3 DNA, CDR3 protein. The D gene is left open where the match is weak. Clone size is shown for a subset of rows, as once, few, many or a class of expanded clone.

TRBD1	TRBV3-1/TRBV3-2	TRBJ1-2	15	NA	TGTGCCAGCAGCCAGGGACAGGGGGCAGGCTATGGCTACACCTTC	CASSQGQGAGYGYTF
NA	TRBV27	TRBJ1-6	17	NA	TGTGCCAGCAGTCCTCCCCGGAGGAGCTCCTATAATTCACCCCTCCACTTT	CASSPPRRSSYNSPLHF
TRBD1	TRBV5-4	TRBJ1-6	14	NA	TGTGCCAGCAGCTTCGGACAGGATAATTCACCCCTCCACTTT	CASSFGQDNSPLHF
TRBD1	TRBV9	TRBJ1-6	16	once	TGTGCCAGCAGCGCCCCAGGGGACAGTGTATATTCACCCCTCCACTTT	CASSAPGDSVYSPLHF
NA	TRBV12-3/TRBV12-4	TRBJ2-2	13	NA	TGTGCCAGCCGAACAGGGACCACCGGGGAGCTGTTTTTT	CASRTGTTGELFF
NA	TRBV2	TRBJ2-1	14	NA	TGTGCCAGCGGGAGGGGGGGCTCCTACAATGAGCAGTTCTTC	CASGRGGSYNEQFF
TRBD1	TRBV19	TRBJ1-5	16	NA	TGTGCCAGTAGTACTAGAGACAGGGGGTGGTACCAGCCCCAGCATTTT	CASSTRDRGWYQPQHF
NA	TRBV7-2	TRBJ1-2	14	NA	TGTGCCAGCAGCTTTCCCGGACTGAACTATGGCTACACCTTC	CASSFPGLNYGYTF
TRBD2	TRBV9	TRBJ2-2	16	NA	TGTGCCAGCAGCGTGGGCAGCGGGGGGAACACCGGGGAGCTGTTTTTT	CASSVGSGGNTGELFF
TRBD1	TRBV18	TRBJ1-6	14	NA	TGTGCCAGCTCACGGACAGGATGGAATTCACCCCTCCACTTT	CASSRTGWNSPLHF
TRBD1	TRBV5-1	TRBJ1-1	15	NA	TGCGCCAGCAGCTTGGGGACAGGGGAGAACACTGAAGCTTTCTTT	CASSLGTGENTEAFF
NA	TRBV3-1/TRBV3-2	TRBJ2-4	15	once	TGTGCCAGCAGCCAAGTGGGCCGGTTTAAAAACATTCAGTACTTC	CASSQVGRFKNIQYF
NA	TRBV5-1	TRBJ1-5	13	NA	TGCGCCAGCAGCGTACAGGGTTTTCAGCCCCAGCATTTT	CASSVQGFQPQHF
NA	TRBV27	TRBJ2-3	15	NA	TGTGCCAGCAGTCTCCGGGGAAGAGGCACAGATACGCAGTATTTT	CASSLRGRGTDTQYF
NA	TRBV3-1/TRBV3-2	TRBJ2-5	13	NA	TGTGCCAGCACGAACAGGCTCCAAGAGACCCAGTACTTC	CASTNRLQETQYF
TRBD1	TRBV6-2/TRBV6-3	TRBJ1-5	16	NA	TGTGCCAGCAGTTACCGACAGGGGCAGCCAAATCAGCCCCAGCATTTT	CASSYRQGQPNQPQHF
TRBD1	TRBV5-8	TRBJ1-5	18	NA	TGTGCCAGCAGCCCAGAGTTTCGGGGACAGATACCAAATCAGCCCCAGCATTTT	CASSPEFRGQIPNQPQHF
TRBD1	TRBV3-1/TRBV3-2	TRBJ1-2	15	few	TGTGCCAGCAGCCCGGACAGGGGACCCTTCTATGGCTACACCTTC	CASSPDRGPFYGYTF
NA	TRBV10-3	TRBJ2-1	12	NA	TGTGCCATCAGTGCTGGGAGTGGTGAGCAGTTCTTC	CAISAGSGEQFF
TRBD1	TRBV19	TRBJ1-2	14	NA	TGTGCCAGTAGTACCACAGGGGAATCCGGTGGCTACACCTTC	CASSTTGESGGYTF
TRBD1	TRBV6-1	TRBJ1-4	15	NA	TGTGCCAGCAGTGAAGCCGGGACAGGGGATGAAAAACTGTTTTTT	CASSEAGTGDEKLFF
NA	TRBV9	TRBJ1-1	14	NA	TGTGCCAGCAGCGTAGAGGGGATCGGCACTGAAGCTTTCTTT	CASSVEGIGTEAFF
TRBD1	TRBV7-2	TRBJ2-7	15	many	TGTGCCAGCAGCTTAGCGGGACAGGGGGTTTACGAGCAGTACTTC	CASSLAGQGVYEQYF
TRBD1	TRBV5-1	TRBJ2-3	12	NA	TGCGCCAGCAGCCCAAGGGGGCAGAGGGGGTATTTT	CASSPRGQRGYF
NA	TRBV7-8	TRBJ2-5	16	NA	TGTGCCAGCAGCCCCCAAGTGAGGCCGGCCCAAGAGACCCAGTACTTC	CASSPQVRPAQETQYF
TRBD1	TRBV13	TRBJ2-3	14	NA	TGTGCCAACAGCTTTCTGGACAGGGAGGATACGCAGTATTTT	CANSFLDREDTQYF
NA	TRBV28	TRBJ1-2	12	NA	TGTGCCAGCAGTTTCTCCAACTATGGCTACACCTTC	CASSFSNYGYTF
NA	TRBV28	TRBJ1-6	14	NA	TGTGCCAGCAGTTTGGGGGGGAATAATTCACCCCTCCACTTT	CASSLGGNNSPLHF
NA	TRBV4-1	TRBJ2-5	15	NA	TGCGCCAGCAGCCAAGTCTTCCTTAACCAAGAGACCCAGTACTTC	CASSQVFLNQETQYF
NA	TRBV4-1	TRBJ1-2	17	NA	TGCGCCAGCAGCCAAGTACAGGGCAGACCAAAGAACTATGGCTACACCTTC	CASSQVQGRPKNYGYTF
NA	TRBV12-3/TRBV12-4	TRBJ2-5	13	NA	TGTGCCAGCAGTTTTAAAGGGGCCGAGACCCAGTACTTC	CASSFKGAETQYF
NA	TRBV10-3	TRBJ1-1	14	once	TGTGCCATCAGTGGCGGGACGGTGAACACTGAAGCTTTCTTT	CAISGGTVNTEAFF
NA	TRBV18	TRBJ2-3	14	NA	TGTGCCAGCTCACCCGACACCAGCACAGATACGCAGTATTTT	CASSPDTSTDTQYF
TRBD2	TRBV2	TRBJ2-3	15	NA	TGTGCCAGCAGTGGGCGGGGGAAGGTATCAGATACGCAGTATTTT	CASSGRGKVSDTQYF
NA	TRBV7-3	TRBJ2-3	15	NA	TGTGCCAGCAGCTTAGGAGGGGTTAGCACAGATACGCAGTATTTT	CASSLGGVSTDTQYF